Presented here are 26 T cell receptor beta chains from one specimen sequenced in a study. MiXCR, applied by TCRdb to the 5' RACE reads, yields one record per CDR3 protein. Among 55,000 to 75,000 distinct CDR3 sequences, around 30% were seen once, and the ten largest hold 2% to 2.5%. Material for sequencing was tumor-infiltrating naive CD4+ T cells sorted from the breast tumor. The subset here: naive CD4+ T cells, CD4+CD45RA+CD25-. These receptors were obtained from a female donor with breast cancer.

The chain uses TRBV20-1 and TRBJ1-4; D is perhaps TRBD1 (6 bases). Germline CDR1 DFQATT, CDR2 SNEGSKA (reference sequence). Between the trimmed V and J ends, which lost 6 bases and 4 bases, there was a span of 18 bases. This CDR3 has 15 residues. The CDR3 bases are TGCAGTGCCACAGAACTACAGGGATATAATGAAAAACTGTTTTTT. Its protein is CSATELQGYNEKLFF.

On this clonotype: An end of the junction does not agree with germline; a read error may underlie this. CDR3 DNA sequence: TGTGCCGGCAGTTACCTCGCGGGAGGGGCCGATACGCAGTATTTT. Encoded protein: CAGSYLAGGADTQYF. This chain joins TRBV6-2 or TRBV6-3 and TRBJ2-3; 9 bases align to TRBD2. The V gene's germline CDR1 is MNHEY and CDR2 SVGEGT. This CDR3 region has 15 residues.

The chain combines TRBV20-1 with TRBJ1-2; no reliable D call. This CDR3 region has 12 residues. V lost 2 bases and J 8 bases, leaving 12 bases between the germline ends. Germline assignment: CDR1 DFQATT and CDR2 SNEGSKA (reference sequence). The CDR3 spells CSARTETQGYTF. The CDR3, as DNA: TGCAGTGCTAGAACCGAGACCCAGGGCTACACCTTC.

This sequence joins TRBV6-1 and TRBJ1-1, with D possibly matching TRBD1 (5 bases). The CDR3 loop spans 14 amino acids. Germline CDR1 is MNHNS and CDR2 is SASEGT. Trimming cost V 2 bases and J 5 bases, with 12 bases left between them. CDR3 sequence reads: CASSENGGRTEAFF. The CDR3 region has the DNA TGTGCCAGCAGTGAAAACGGGGGTAGGACTGAAGCTTTCTTT.

The chain has TRBV6-5 and TRBJ1-2, with D perhaps TRBD1 (5 bases). This CDR3 region has 13 residues. The V end was cut by 5 bases, the J end by 4 bases, with 11 bases between. The germline CDR1 and CDR2 sequences are MNHEY and SVGAGI. The CDR3 spells CASSTRDLYGYTF. As DNA, the CDR3 is TGTGCCAGCAGTACCCGGGACCTCTATGGCTACACCTTC.

Notes on this clonotype: One base away lies a much larger clone, so this may be a sequencing read error. No DNA is shown, since the ends of the CDR3 on it are uncertain; the CDR3 is the one TCRdb lists. The J gene is TRBJ2-7, the V gene TRBV20-1; the D call TRBD2 from the table was never checked on the DNA. From germline, CDR1 is DFQATT and CDR2 SNEGSKA (reference sequence). Termini included, the CDR3 measures 14 amino acids. The CDR3 sequence is CSGTVGSGSDEQHF.

This chain links TRBV12-3 or TRBV12-4 with TRBJ2-1; D remains ambiguous. The CDR3 totals 10 residues. V lost 3 bases and J 10 bases, leaving 4 bases between the germline ends. The DNA for the CDR3 is TGTGCCAGCAGTTTTAACGAGCAGTTCTTC. Protein sequence: CASSFNEQFF.

There are many counts of this clonotype. The V gene is TRBV6-2 or TRBV6-3, the J gene TRBJ1-2, with a weak D call TRBD1 (5 bases). There are 16 residues in the CDR3. The V gene lost 5 bases and the J gene lost 1 base, with 17 bases spanning the gap. Looked up from germline, CDR1 is MNHEY and CDR2 is SVGEGT. CDR3 in DNA: TGTGCCAGCAGTACAAAAACAGGACCTTTTAACTATGGCTACACCTTC. Translated: CASSTKTGPFNYGYTF.

This chain connects TRBV28 to TRBJ2-5, with a possible D match to TRBD2 (6 bases). Trimming removed 4 bases at V and 4 bases at J, with 25 bases between. The CDR3 covers 18 residues. Germline V gene lookup returns CDR1 MDHEN and CDR2 SYDVKM. Here the CDR3 DNA reads TGTGCCAGCAGTTCCTCACATTTGGGCGCGGGAAGGGGAGAGACCCAGTACTTC. The encoded protein is CASSSSHLGAGRGETQYF.

V is TRBV11-3 and J is TRBJ1-6; D remains ambiguous. Trimming cost V 1 base and J 7 bases, with 14 bases left between them. Germline lookup yields CDR1 SGHNT and CDR2 YENEEA. This CDR3 is 16 amino acids long. The CDR3 DNA reads as TGTGCCAGCAGCTTAGGTCCATTCATGGAGAATTCACCCCTCCACTTT. Translated: CASSLGPFMENSPLHF.

The V gene is TRBV5-1, the J gene TRBJ2-2; possibly TRBD1 or TRBD2 for D (5 bases each). The CDR3 length is 14 residues. CDR1 is SGHRS and CDR2 is YFSETQ in the germline V gene. Deletions cut 7 bases from V and 7 bases from J, with 17 bases between. CDR3 sequence reads: CASREDVGGGELFF. DNA for the CDR3: TGCGCCAGCCGGGAAGACGTTGGGGGCGGGGAGCTGTTTTTT.

As regards this clonotype: This CDR3 fails to terminate in the conserved phenylalanine or tryptophan, so it likely reflects a read error. The DNA is left out, because the CDR3 cannot be placed on it with certainty; the CDR3 is given as TCRdb lists it. CDR3 sequence: CASSFGGTGGSPLRL. V and J are TRBV7-2 and TRBJ1-6; the D segment call TRBD1 is taken from the table without a DNA check. The CDR3 extends over 15 residues, inclusive of both ends. Per the germline V gene, CDR1 is SGHTA and CDR2 is FQGNSA.

The chain couples TRBV9 to TRBJ2-1, with D perhaps TRBD1 (6 bases). Germline V gene data show CDR1 as SGDLS and CDR2 as YYNGEE. V shed 0 bases and J shed 3 bases, with 7 bases lying between them. The CDR3 covers 14 residues. CDR3 sequence reads: CASSVGGGYNEQFF. CDR3 in DNA: TGTGCCAGCAGCGTAGGAGGGGGCTACAATGAGCAGTTCTTC.

This chain uses TRBV7-2 with TRBJ2-2, with D possibly matching TRBD2 (6 bases). This CDR3 is built from 16 residues. With 8 bases removed from V and 0 bases from J, the gap between germline ends came to 16 bases. Germline V CDR1 and CDR2: SGHTA, FQGNSA. In nucleotides, the CDR3 is TGTGCCAGCCCCACCTTGGGGGGATCGAACACCGGGGAGCTGTTTTTT. Protein: CASPTLGGSNTGELFF.

In its sample, this clonotype was seen many times. In nucleotides, the CDR3 is TGTGCCAGCAGTCTCCTCCCGGGGGACAGGTACACAGATACGCAGTATTTT. Translation: CASSLLPGDRYTDTQYF. The chain couples TRBV27 to TRBJ2-3; TRBD1 matches 8 bases. J was trimmed by 2 bases and V by 5 bases; bases with no gene match: 12. Germline CDR1 and CDR2: MNHEY and SMNVEV (reference sequence). The CDR3 has 17 residues.

The table lists this clonotype with a few counts. This sequence joins TRBV4-1 and TRBJ2-3, with a tentative D call TRBD1 (6 bases). Between the trimmed V and J ends, which lost 4 bases and 4 bases, there was a span of 12 bases. The germline V gene encodes CDR1 MGHRA and CDR2 YSYEKL. This CDR3 spans 14 amino acids. The CDR3 here is CASSPQTGPDTQYF. CDR3 in DNA: TGCGCCAGCAGCCCTCAGACAGGCCCAGATACGCAGTATTTT.

The chain has TRBV6-5 and TRBJ2-4; 16 bases line up with TRBD2. The CDR3 extends over 17 amino acids. Trimming removed 6 bases from V and 9 bases from J; junction bases left unmatched: 11. Germline loops: CDR1 MNHEY, CDR2 SVGAGI. This CDR3 is CASSPPTGTSGRVIQYF. The CDR3 DNA sequence: TGTGCCAGCAGCCCTCCTACCGGGACTAGCGGGAGGGTCATTCAGTACTTC.

In the case of this clonotype: A much larger clone lies one base from this, so it may be a read error. The chain has TRBV6-5 and TRBJ2-3; TRBD2 might be the D (6 bases). This CDR3 has 16 amino acids. Germline CDR1 is MNHEY and CDR2 is SVGAGI. The V end lost 2 bases, the J end lost 8 bases, and 20 bases lay between the germline ends. The CDR3 coding sequence is TGTGCCAGCAGTTACGATCGGGGAGCGGGTTCGGCTACGCAGTATTTT. It codes for CASSYDRGAGSATQYF.

This clonotype was recorded a few times. The chain recombines TRBV24-1 with TRBJ2-2; D might be TRBD1 (6 bases). Germline CDR1 KGHDR, CDR2 SFDVKD. This CDR3 has 17 residues. V lost 1 base to trimming and J lost 0 bases, with 11 bases between them. CDR3 sequence: CATSDFGPGANTGELFF. The CDR3, as DNA: TGTGCCACCAGTGATTTTGGTCCAGGGGCGAACACCGGGGAGCTGTTTTTT.

This clonotype was counted a few times. The chain joins TRBV30 to TRBJ2-2; the D is unclear. V was shortened by 0 bases and J by 1 base, with 6 bases between the two germline ends. The CDR3 totals 14 residues. Germline lookup yields CDR1 GTSNPN and CDR2 SVGIG (reference sequence). CDR3 DNA: TGTGCCTGGAGTGTACGAAGGAACACCGGGGAGCTGTTTTTT. This encodes CAWSVRRNTGELFF.

The V and J genes are TRBV5-1 and TRBJ2-2, with 9 bases matching TRBD2. This CDR3 is 17 amino acids long. Trimming at V came to 1 base and at J to 3 bases, leaving 7 bases not matched to a gene. Looked up from germline, CDR1 is SGHRS and CDR2 is YFSETQ. The CDR3 bases are TGCGCCAGCAGCTTGAGGGCGGGAGGGCCGTACACCGGGGAGCTGTTTTTT. Its protein is CASSLRAGGPYTGELFF.

This clonotype has just a few counts. The chain links TRBV2 to TRBJ1-6; 10 bases map to TRBD1. CDR1 and CDR2 from the germline V gene are SNHLY and FYNNEI. J gave up 9 bases and V 8 bases, and 16 bases lay outside the gene matches. This CDR3 spans 17 amino acids. CDR3: CASHEGSGTGVVSPLHF. The CDR3 DNA follows: TGTGCCAGCCATGAAGGTTCCGGGACAGGGGTTGTTTCACCCCTCCACTTT.

This clonotype was counted between two and nine times. The chain has TRBV12-3 or TRBV12-4 and TRBJ1-6, with 7 bases identical to TRBD1. J was trimmed by 9 bases and V by 6 bases; bases with no gene match: 8. The CDR3 loop spans 14 amino acids. CDR3 region: CASSRGQSRSPLHF. CDR3 bases: TGTGCCAGCAGCAGGGGACAGTCGCGTTCACCCCTCCACTTT.

The chain links TRBV2 to TRBJ1-1; D is uncertain. This CDR3 comprises 14 residues. Germline V gene lookup returns CDR1 SNHLY and CDR2 FYNNEI. V lost 1 base to trimming and J lost 0 bases, with 6 bases between them. The CDR3 sequence is CASSEGFMNTEAFF. Here the CDR3 DNA reads TGTGCCAGCAGTGAAGGATTCATGAACACTGAAGCTTTCTTT.

The chain joins TRBV4-1 to TRBJ1-1; D is perhaps TRBD1 (5 bases). Germline V gene sequence: CDR1 MGHRA, CDR2 YSYEKL. Trimming left V 2 bases short and J 3 bases short, with 13 bases between. The CDR3 extends over 15 amino acids. The CDR3 nucleotides are TGCGCCAGCAGCCAAAGGATCCAGGGAGACACTGAAGCTTTCTTT. Translated, it gives CASSQRIQGDTEAFF.

The chain carries TRBV4-1 and TRBJ1-1, with D unresolved. Trimming stripped 0 bases from V and 11 bases from J, with 13 bases between. Germline CDR1 and CDR2: MGHRA and YSYEKL. CDR3 length: 13 residues. The CDR3 loop is CASSQDLAPDAFF. The CDR3 DNA follows: TGCGCCAGCAGCCAAGATCTGGCCCCAGATGCTTTCTTT.